These 28 T cell receptor beta chains were sequenced from one sample in a study of tumor-infiltrating lymphocytes in primary liver carcinoma. Researchers generated TCR beta cDNA from approximately 520 ng of total RNA, relying on a constant-region primer. Generation of the TCR beta libraries relied on three nested multiplex PCR rounds using slightly modified ARM-PCR. Rounds one and two of PCR, each of 10 cycles, were primed with TRBV1-TRBV30 forward primers and a C-beta reverse primer. TCRdb used MiXCR to reprocess the multiplex PCR reads, holding one entry per CDR3 protein. In the table there are under 50,000 distinct CDR3 sequences, approximately 70% of which are singletons. The study co-extracted DNA and RNA from roughly 20-30 mg of unsorted bulk tissue. Source material: liver tumor tissue from sampling region 5. Subset meaning: tumor region T5, tumor centre. The receptors shown here come from a man aged 35-49 years with primary liver carcinoma and hepatitis B virus infection.

This clonotype was counted ten times or more. This chain connects TRBV28 to TRBJ2-1, with unresolved D. Germline CDR1 MDHEN, CDR2 SYDVKM. The V end lost 3 bases, the J end lost 1 base, and 7 bases lay between the germline ends. CDR3 size: 14 residues. The CDR3 DNA is TGTGCCAGCAGTTTGAGTCTTTCCTACAATGAGCAGTTCTTC. Its translation: CASSLSLSYNEQFF.

Here the CDR3 reads CSIRLGRSTDTQYF. The DNA of the CDR3 is TGCAGCATCCGACTCGGGAGATCCACAGATACGCAGTATTTT. The chain uses TRBV29-1 and TRBJ2-3, with TRBD2 as a possible D gene (6 bases). The CDR3 is 14 amino acids. V lost 8 bases to trimming and J lost 2 bases, with 17 bases between them. Germline V CDR1 and CDR2: SQVTM, ANQGSEA.

This clonotype was detected ten times or more. The chain is built from TRBV19 and TRBJ1-3; D gene ambiguous. V dropped 5 bases and J dropped 3 bases, with 8 bases sitting between them. The length of the CDR3 is 13 residues. Germline CDR1 LNHDA, CDR2 SQIVND (reference sequence). DNA for the CDR3: TGTGCCAGTAGTCCTCAGCGTGGAAACACCATATATTTT. As protein: CASSPQRGNTIYF.

Comment on this clonotype: A much bigger clone sits one base away, suggesting this may be a read error. J is TRBJ2-1 and V is TRBV28; tentative D call: TRBD2 (6 bases). Per the germline V gene, CDR1 is MDHEN and CDR2 is SYDVKM. This CDR3 is built from 14 residues. CDR3 DNA: TGTTCCAGCAGTTCGCCGGGACTCTACAATGAGCAGTTCTTC. Translation gives CSSSSPGLYNEQFF.

This clonotype was observed many times. The chain recombines TRBV7-9 with TRBJ2-5; 12 nucleotides match TRBD1. The CDR3 runs 16 residues. Germline trimming cut 7 bases from V and 5 bases from J; bases unmatched to any gene: 11. Per germline, CDR1 SEHNR and CDR2 FQNEAQ (reference sequence). The CDR3 nucleotides are TGTGCCAGCACTGAAGGGGACAGGGGGCTTCGGGAGACCCAGTACTTC. Translating it yields CASTEGDRGLRETQYF.

By share, this clonotype ranks as medium-sized. The chain couples TRBV7-8 to TRBJ1-2; 9 bases align to TRBD1. CDR3 size: 15 residues. Germline V gene sequence: CDR1 SGHVS, CDR2 FQNEAQ. J gave up 2 bases and V 5 bases, and 6 bases lay outside the gene matches. The CDR3: CASSPRTGVNYGYTF. In DNA, the CDR3 is TGTGCCAGCAGCCCTCGGACAGGGGTGAACTATGGCTACACCTTC.

Concerning this clonotype itself: The junction shows a germline mismatch at one end, possibly a read error. V is TRBV5-6 and J is TRBJ1-3, with no clear D. Germline lookup yields CDR1 SGHDT and CDR2 YYEEEE. The CDR3 is 13 residues long. The CDR3 sequence is CPSSFVPGNTLYF. CDR3 bases: TGTCCCAGCAGCTTCGTCCCTGGAAACACCTTATATTTT.

This clonotype was seen a handful of times. The chain uses TRBV11-2 and TRBJ2-3, with 10 bases that match TRBD1. Germline lookup yields CDR1 SGHAT and CDR2 FQNNGV. CDR3 length: 17 amino acids. Trimming cost V 0 bases and J 6 bases; bases outside gene matches: 9. The DNA for the CDR3 is TGTGCCAGCAGCTTAGATCTTGGGACAGGGGCAAGCGATACGCAGTATTTT. Encoded protein: CASSLDLGTGASDTQYF.

Turning to this clonotype: One end of the junction fails to match germline, which may point to a read error. The chain uses TRBV10-3 and TRBJ2-7, with D perhaps matching TRBD2 (6 bases). The germline V gene encodes CDR1 ENHRY and CDR2 SYGVKD. The CDR3 runs 14 residues. CDR3 DNA sequence: TGTGCCACGTCGACTAGTGTGGGCCTGAACGAGCAGTACTTT. Amino acids: CATSTSVGLNEQYF.

J is TRBJ2-1 and V is TRBV2, with a possible D match to TRBD2 (6 bases). The CDR3 has 14 amino acids. Trimming shortened V by 7 bases and J by 5 bases, and 15 bases separated the two germline ends. CDR1 and CDR2 from the germline V gene are SNHLY and FYNNEI. The CDR3 loop is CASNLREWDNEQFF. The DNA of the CDR3 is TGTGCCAGCAACCTCCGGGAGTGGGACAATGAGCAGTTCTTC.

The table lists this clonotype with a few counts. This chain connects TRBV20-1 to TRBJ1-5; D may be TRBD1 (5 bases). Germline values: CDR1 DFQATT, CDR2 SNEGSKA (reference sequence). The V and J ends lost 6 bases and 2 bases respectively, with 14 bases between them. The CDR3 has 14 residues. This CDR3 reads CSADARGGNQPQHF. Here the CDR3 DNA reads TGCAGTGCCGATGCCCGGGGGGGCAATCAGCCCCAGCATTTT.

This clonotype came up once. A read error may produce the germline difference seen at one junction end. The chain links TRBV11-2 to TRBJ2-5, with D maybe TRBD2 (6 bases). Germline V gene lookup returns CDR1 SGHAT and CDR2 FQNNGV. The length of the CDR3 is 16 residues. CDR3 sequence: CACRSRDSIHQETQYF. CDR3 DNA: TGTGCCTGCAGATCCCGGGACTCGATCCATCAAGAGACCCAGTACTTC.

Notes on this clonotype: This sequence may be a read error, since a much larger clone differs from it by one base. This chain uses TRBV28 with TRBJ2-5; tentative D call: TRBD1 (6 bases). CDR3 length: 16 amino acids. CDR1 is MDHEN and CDR2 is SYDVKM in the germline V gene. DNA for the CDR3: TGTGCCAGCACCTACCTGAGGGCAGGGGATCAAGAGATCCAGTACTTC. Residues: CASTYLRAGDQEIQYF.

This clonotype was counted a single time. The V call is TRBV7-8, the J call TRBJ2-1, with a weak D call TRBD1 (5 bases). This CDR3 region has 15 residues. V lost 6 bases and J lost 1, with 13 bases in between. Per germline, CDR1 SGHVS and CDR2 FQNEAQ. CDR3 sequence reads: CASRQARGSYNEQFF. CDR3 nucleotides: TGTGCCAGCAGACAGGCACGCGGTTCCTACAATGAGCAGTTCTTC.

The chain uses TRBV6-1 and TRBJ2-7; TRBD1 aligns across 9 bases. The CDR3 contains 14 residues. Germline CDR1 reads MNHNS; CDR2 reads SASEGT. Losses at the gene ends were 7 bases for V and 5 bases for J; bases not matched to a gene: 9. CDR3 nucleotides: TGTGCCAGCAAAGTCCGGGACAGGGTAGACGAGCAGTACTTC. Its protein is CASKVRDRVDEQYF.

By frequency in the sample, this clonotype is medium-sized (0.01 to 0.1%). A much larger clone differs by one base, so this may be a read error. The gene calls are TRBV11-1 and TRBJ2-1; a weak D match, TRBD2 (6 bases). V gave up 1 base and J gave up 8 bases, with 18 bases separating them. This CDR3 is built from 16 residues. Germline V gene data show CDR1 as SGHAT and CDR2 as FQDESV (reference sequence). The chain's CDR3 is CASSLGPGLPTHEQFF. In nucleotides, the CDR3 is TGTGCCAGCAGCTTAGGCCCGGGACTTCCTACGCATGAGCAGTTCTTC.

This chain joins TRBV12-3 or TRBV12-4 and TRBJ2-2, with D possibly being TRBD2 (5 bases). V was trimmed by 5 bases and J by 16 bases, leaving 17 bases between them. The CDR3 length is 12 residues. CDR3: CASSRRPGESFF. The CDR3 coding sequence is TGTGCCAGCAGTCGTAGGCCCGGGGAGTCGTTTTTT.

On this clonotype: The junction differs from germline at one of its ends, possibly a read error. This chain connects TRBV7-3 to TRBJ2-3; 8 bases align to TRBD2. The germline V gene encodes CDR1 SGHTA and CDR2 FQGTGA. The CDR3 sequence is 15 residues long. Here the CDR3 reads CASSFSGGGGDTQYF. The CDR3 nucleotides are TGTGCCAGTAGCTTTTCGGGGGGGGGAGGAGATACGCAGTATTTT.

In this sample, this clonotype turned up once. A much larger clone differs by one base, so this may be a read error. This sequence joins TRBV20-1 and TRBJ2-2; TRBD2 matches at 7 bases. Germline V gene sequence: CDR1 DFQATT, CDR2 SNEGSKA (reference sequence). The CDR3 loop spans 18 amino acids. Trimming removed 0 bases from V and 2 bases from J; junction bases left unmatched: 12. DNA of the CDR3: TGCAGTGCTAGAGATGAGTCTAGCGGAGCTTTTAACACCGGGGAGCTGTTTTTT. Its translation is CSARDESSGAFNTGELFF.

The rearrangement joins TRBV9 to TRBJ1-4; 10 bases are a match to TRBD1. Trimming took 3 bases from V and 7 from J; bases not matched to a gene: 0. Per the germline V gene, CDR1 is SGDLS and CDR2 is YYNGEE. The CDR3 runs to 13 residues. For the CDR3, the DNA is TGTGCCAGCAGCGGGACAGGGGGTGAAAAACTGTTTTTT. This encodes CASSGTGGEKLFF.

A word on this clonotype: Compared with germline, one end of the junction differs, possibly owing to a read error. The chain employs TRBV11-2 and TRBJ2-2, with D maybe TRBD2 (6 bases). Germline V gives CDR1 SGHAT, CDR2 FQNNGV. This CDR3 is 14 amino acids long. CDR3 in amino acids: CASSPSETRGELFF. CDR3 coding DNA: TGTGCTAGCAGCCCAAGCGAGACGCGGGGTGAGCTGTTTTTT.

Worth noting for this clonotype: Given a much more abundant clone one base away, this may be a read error. V usage is TRBV9 and J usage is TRBJ1-1; D gene unclear. In germline, CDR1 is SGDLS, CDR2 YYNGEE. The CDR3 loop spans 15 amino acids. V was cut by 4 bases and J by 0 bases, with 13 bases left in between. The CDR3 loop reads CASSPPDGVNTEAFF. The CDR3 nucleotides read TGTGCCAGCAGCCCCCCCGACGGAGTGAACACTGAAGCTTTCTTT.

As to this clonotype: The CDR3 carries no conserved terminal phenylalanine or tryptophan, so it likely arises from a read error. The V and J genes are TRBV28 and TRBJ1-1, with a weak D call TRBD1 (5 bases). Germline-derived CDR1 and CDR2 are MDHEN and SYDVKM. V was shortened by 5 bases and J by 1 base, with 14 bases between the two germline ends. This CDR3 has 15 residues. The CDR3 bases are TGTGCCAGCAGTCCCGCGACGGGGGGGAACACTGAAGCTTTCCTT. Translated: CASSPATGGNTEAFL.

The chain joins TRBV2 to TRBJ2-3; TRBD2 matches at 9 bases. Germline trimming cut 4 bases from V and 5 bases from J; bases unmatched to any gene: 1. Germline CDR1 reads SNHLY; CDR2 reads FYNNEI. This CDR3 is 13 amino acids long. This CDR3 reads CASSVLAGDTQYF. The CDR3 DNA is TGTGCCAGCAGTGTACTAGCGGGAGATACGCAGTATTTT. Drawing the rest from reference TRBV2 and TRBJ2-3, the complete variable domain is EPEVTQTPSHQVTQMGQEVILRCVPISNHLYFYWYRQILGQKVEFLVSFYNNEISEKSEIFDDQFSVERPDGSNFTLKIRSTKLEDSAMYFCASSVLAGDTQYFGPGTRLTVL.

A remark on this clonotype: Since a much larger clone is just one base distant, this may be a read error. The chain carries TRBV2 and TRBJ2-1, with D perhaps TRBD2 (6 bases). Trimming took off 9 bases at V and 2 bases at J, with 14 bases between the two ends. CDR3 length: 14 amino acids. Germline V gene data show CDR1 as SNHLY and CDR2 as FYNNEI. The CDR3 bases are TGTGCCAGAAGTCCTAGCGAGACCTACAATGAGCAGTTCTTC. It encodes CARSPSETYNEQFF.

The V and J genes are TRBV11-1 and TRBJ2-7; 16 bases align to TRBD2. The CDR3 consists of 16 residues. J gave up 4 bases and V 5 bases, and 5 bases lay outside the gene matches. The V gene's germline CDR1 is SGHAT and CDR2 FQDESV (reference sequence). The chain's CDR3 is CASSKGLAGGGYEQYF. The DNA of the CDR3 is TGTGCCAGCAGCAAGGGACTAGCGGGAGGGGGGTACGAGCAGTACTTC.

For this clonotype: Because it lacks the conserved phenylalanine or tryptophan at the end, this CDR3 is likely a read error. The chain employs TRBV5-1 and TRBJ1-1; possible D gene TRBD1, 5 bases. Germline V gives CDR1 SGHRS, CDR2 YFSETQ. The CDR3 has 13 amino acids. The CDR3: CAGSSGANTEAFL. Here the CDR3 DNA reads TGCGCCGGCAGCTCCGGGGCTAACACTGAAGCTTTCCTT.

This clonotype was observed a single time. The genes are TRBV11-2 and TRBJ2-1; 9 nucleotides match TRBD2. CDR3 length equals 16 residues. Germline CDR1 is SGHAT and CDR2 is FQNNGV. The V segment lost 3 bases and the J segment 16 bases; nucleotides outside the gene matches: 19. The CDR3 loop reads CASSFRVAGDFNERFF. The CDR3, as DNA: TGTGCCAGCAGCTTTCGAGTAGCGGGAGATTTCAATGAGCGTTTCTTC.